These 9 T cell receptor beta chains came from one sample sequenced in a study of T cell clonality in common variable immunodeficiency. Their antigens remain unidentified. Study-wide results and caveats: Reportedly, TCR beta sequences from common variable immunodeficiency showed fewer deletions and N-nucleotide insertions.

Using immunoSEQ multiplex PCR, the repertoire was profiled, and TCRdb retains in-frame clones only, with some absent. The data show over 25,000 clones, with none appearing a single time. Sequencing was done on a sample of peripheral blood mononuclear cells. The source is a human donor with common variable immunodeficiency.

As concerns this clone: The read comes to an end 3 residues before the CDR3 does, leaving the germline J gene to fill in the end. The chain recombines TRBV19 with TRBJ2-3; the match to TRBD2 covers 8 bases. After removal of 5 bases from V and 0 bases from J, the junction contained 4 bases not matched to a gene. This CDR3 has 15 amino acids. Per germline, CDR1 LNHDA and CDR2 SQIVND (reference sequence). CDR3 loop: CASSSRLASTDTQYF. CDR3 DNA, as far as it was read: TGTGCCAGTAGTTCCCGACTAGCGAGCACAGATACG.

This clone occurred many times. The junction departs from germline at one end; a sequencing error may be responsible. The observed sequence ends 3 residues before the CDR3 terminus, with the missing tail filled in from the germline J gene. The chain couples TRBV4-2 to TRBJ1-4; TRBD1 matches 10 bases. Germline CDR1 is LGHNA and CDR2 is YNFKEQ. There are 17 residues in the CDR3. Partial CDR3 DNA: TGCGCCAGCAGCCAAGATGGGACAGGGGCGATTAATGAAAAA. Protein product: CASSQDGTGAINEK. In full, the CDR3 reads CASSQDGTGAINEKLFF.

As concerns this clone: The read finishes 3 residues shy of the CDR3 end, and the germline J gene is used to complete it. The V call is TRBV18, the J call TRBJ1-5, with D perhaps matching TRBD1 (6 bases). This CDR3 contains 15 residues. CDR1 is KGHSH and CDR2 is LQKENI in the germline V gene. Trimming removed 0 bases from V and 7 bases from J, with 13 bases in between. CDR3 bases read: TGTGCCAGCTCACCACCAAACAGGGTGGGACAGCCC. It codes for CASSPPNRVGQP. The complete CDR3 sequence is CASSPPNRVGQPQHF. Using reference TRBV18 and TRBJ1-5 for the parts outside the CDR3, the full variable domain is NAGVMQNPRHLVRRRGQEARLRCSPMKGHSHVYWYRQLPEEGLKFMVYLQKENIIDESGMPKERFSAEFPKEGPSILRIQQVVRGDSAAYFCASSPPNRVGQPQHFGDGTRLSIL.

Notes on this clone: The read stops 3 residues short of the end of the CDR3; the missing end is completed from the germline J gene. The chain has TRBV6-2 or TRBV6-3 and TRBJ2-3; tentatively, D is TRBD2 (6 bases). CDR3 length: 15 residues. CDR1 is MNHEY and CDR2 is SVGEGT in the germline V gene. This CDR3 reads CASSSPSGTPIAQYF. CDR3 DNA (partial): TGTGCCAGCAGTTCGCCATCCGGGACTCCCATCGCG.

Details on this clone: The sequence runs out 3 residues before the end of the CDR3; the remainder is reconstructed from the germline J gene. The chain uses TRBV6-2 or TRBV6-3 and TRBJ2-3; 9 positions match TRBD2. Germline V lookup: CDR1 MNHEY, CDR2 SVGEGT. V lost 5 bases and J lost 0; bases outside the gene matches: 6. CDR3 length: 16 amino acids. The part of the CDR3 DNA that was read is TGTGCCAGCAGTCGGCAGCGGGGGGTGAGCACAGATACG. It yields the protein CASSRQRGVSTDT. The whole CDR3 reads CASSRQRGVSTDTQYF.

Worth noting for this clone: The CDR3 end falls 3 residues outside the read, so it is completed with the germline J gene. The chain recombines TRBV7-9 with TRBJ1-5; 9 bases fit TRBD1. Germline CDR1 and CDR2: SEHNR and FQNEAQ (reference sequence). This CDR3 has 15 amino acids. V lost 1 base to trimming and J lost 3 bases; unmatched junction nucleotides: 1. CDR3 region: CASSLGTGANQPQHF. The CDR3 DNA, read in part, is TGTGCCAGCAGCTTAGGGACAGGGGCCAATCAGCCC.

Comment on this clone: The CDR3 end is not reached by the read, which stops 3 residues before it; the germline J gene fills it in. This sample also contains other DNA sequences that code for the same CDR3. V is TRBV18 and J is TRBJ2-1, with 7 bases that match TRBD2. Germline-derived CDR1 and CDR2 are KGHSH and LQKENI. The junction had 11 bases not matched to a gene; V was cut back by 5 bases and J by 7 bases. CDR3 length equals 15 residues. The CDR3 is CASSTGGGILNEQFF. Partial CDR3 DNA: TGTGCCAGCTCAACAGGCGGGGGAATTCTGAATGAG. Using reference TRBV18 and TRBJ2-1 for the parts outside the CDR3, the full variable domain is NAGVMQNPRHLVRRRGQEARLRCSPMKGHSHVYWYRQLPEEGLKFMVYLQKENIIDESGMPKERFSAEFPKEGPSILRIQQVVRGDSAAYFCASSTGGGILNEQFFGPGTRLTVL.

Regarding this clone: The read stops 3 residues short of the end of the CDR3; the missing end is completed from the germline J gene. The rearrangement links TRBV19 to TRBJ1-1; the match to TRBD1 covers 9 bases. This CDR3 is built from 13 residues. The germline V gene has CDR1 LNHDA and CDR2 SQIVND (reference sequence). V trimming: 8 bases; J trimming: 4 bases; junction bases outside the gene matches: 5. CDR3 DNA (partial): TGTGCCAGTTCGCCGACAGGGGGCACTGAA. Translated: CASSPTGGTE. The whole CDR3 region reads CASSPTGGTEAFF.

There are a few counts of this clone. Read sequence stops 3 residues before the CDR3 end, and the germline J gene provides the missing end. V usage is TRBV18 and J usage is TRBJ1-3; D not certain. The V end was cut by 3 bases, the J end by 4 bases, with 13 bases between. CDR1 and CDR2 from the germline V gene are KGHSH and LQKENI. This CDR3 region has 15 residues. The CDR3 sequence is CASSPQGGSGNTIYF. The sequenced CDR3 bases are TGTGCCAGCTCACCCCAAGGAGGGTCAGGAAACACC. The whole variable domain, remainder taken from reference TRBV18 and TRBJ1-3, is NAGVMQNPRHLVRRRGQEARLRCSPMKGHSHVYWYRQLPEEGLKFMVYLQKENIIDESGMPKERFSAEFPKEGPSILRIQQVVRGDSAAYFCASSPQGGSGNTIYFGEGSWLTVV.